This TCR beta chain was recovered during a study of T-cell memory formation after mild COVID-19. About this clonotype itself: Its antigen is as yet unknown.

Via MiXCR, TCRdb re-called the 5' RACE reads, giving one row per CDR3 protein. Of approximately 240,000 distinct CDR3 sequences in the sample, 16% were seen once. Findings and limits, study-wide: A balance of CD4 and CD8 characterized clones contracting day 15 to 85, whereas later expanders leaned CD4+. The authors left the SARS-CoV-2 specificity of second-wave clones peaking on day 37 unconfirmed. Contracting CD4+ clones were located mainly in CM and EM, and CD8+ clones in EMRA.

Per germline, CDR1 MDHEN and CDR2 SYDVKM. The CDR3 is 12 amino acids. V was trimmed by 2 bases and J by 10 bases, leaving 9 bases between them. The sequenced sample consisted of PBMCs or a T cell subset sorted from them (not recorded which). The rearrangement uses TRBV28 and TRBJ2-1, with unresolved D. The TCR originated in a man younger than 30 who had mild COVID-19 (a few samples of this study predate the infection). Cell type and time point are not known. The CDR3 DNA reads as TGTGCCAGCAGTTTACCCCATCAGGAGCAGTTCTTC. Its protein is CASSLPHQEQFF.